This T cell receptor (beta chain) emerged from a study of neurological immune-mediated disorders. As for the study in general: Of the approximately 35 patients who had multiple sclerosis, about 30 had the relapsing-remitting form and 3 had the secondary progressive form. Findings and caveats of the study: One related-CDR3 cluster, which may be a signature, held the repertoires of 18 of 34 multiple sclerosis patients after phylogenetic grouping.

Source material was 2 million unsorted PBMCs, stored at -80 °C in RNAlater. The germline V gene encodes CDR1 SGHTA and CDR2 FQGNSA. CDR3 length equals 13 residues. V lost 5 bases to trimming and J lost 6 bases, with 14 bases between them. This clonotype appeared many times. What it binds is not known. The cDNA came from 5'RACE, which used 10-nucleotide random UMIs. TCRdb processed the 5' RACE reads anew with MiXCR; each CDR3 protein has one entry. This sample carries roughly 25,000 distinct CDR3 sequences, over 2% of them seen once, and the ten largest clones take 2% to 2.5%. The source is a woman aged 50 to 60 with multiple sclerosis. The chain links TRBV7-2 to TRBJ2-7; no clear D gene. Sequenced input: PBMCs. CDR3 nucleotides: TGTGCCAGCAGCCCTAGAGCAGGATTCGAGCAGTACTTC. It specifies CASSPRAGFEQYF.